This TCR beta chain is from a study of T cell responses to AZD1222 COVID-19 vaccine. Study outcomes and limitations: The span of vaccine-associated CD4 TCRs extended across spike, with dominance at 160-218 and 743-854.

As regards this clone: The antigen remains unidentified.

TCRdb's copy holds only in-frame clones and misses some; the assay was immunoSEQ multiplex PCR. Seen here are 150,000 to 200,000 clones, 94% observed once, and the top ten hold approximately 0.6%. Sequences were derived from peripheral blood, sampled on day 0 of AZD1222 vaccination. This TCR was recovered from an adult in good health.

CDR3 DNA: TGTGCCACCAGCAGAGGTTCGAGGGGCTCTAATGAAAAACTGTTTTTT. This gives the protein CATSRGSRGSNEKLFF. This sequence joins TRBV15 and TRBJ1-4; D is possibly TRBD1 (5 bases). The germline CDR1 and CDR2 sequences are LNHNV and YYDKDF (reference sequence). V lost 1 base and J 3 bases, leaving 12 bases between the germline ends. The CDR3 has 16 residues. The variable domain in full, with the rest retrieved from reference TRBV15 and TRBJ1-4, is DAMVIQNPRYQVTQFGKPVTLSCSQTLNHNVMYWYQQKSSQAPKLLFHYYDKDFNNEADTPDNFQSRRPNTSFCFLDIRSPGLGDTAMYLCATSRGSRGSNEKLFFGSGTQLSVL.